The text below deals with one TCR beta chain. Profiling relied on immunoSEQ multiplex PCR, and the TCRdb table lists in-frame clones only, not all of them. The sample holds approximately 240,000 clones, roughly 82% seen once. This sample was included in a study of blood T cell repertoires in COVID-19. The source of this sequence is a woman aged 40 to 50 who had recovered from COVID-19. Sequencing was done on a sample of peripheral blood.

The CDR3 nucleotides are TGTGCCAGCAGCTCTACAGGGTTAGAGACCCAGTACTTC. Translation gives CASSSTGLETQYF. The chain uses TRBV2 and TRBJ2-5; TRBD1 might be the D (6 bases). The germline V gene encodes CDR1 SNHLY and CDR2 FYNNEI. There are 13 residues in the CDR3. V was cut by 6 bases and J by 4 bases, with 12 bases left in between.